These 27 T cell receptor beta chains share one sample of origin, sequenced in a study of shared T cell receptors in the human thymus. Using immunoSEQ multiplex PCR, the repertoire was profiled, and TCRdb retains in-frame clones only, with some absent. Found here are 640,000 or so clones, about 87% of them singletons; the top ten hold 0.0094%. The data were also submitted as part of a second study, on human thymus T cells.

Sequencing was done on a sample of thymocytes. The receptors come from a boy in the first two years of life with a congenital heart defect.

This clone was recorded only once. The chain uses TRBV6-5 and TRBJ1-6; 7 bases agree with TRBD1. Trimming took 3 bases from V and 6 from J; bases not matched to a gene: 8. The length of the CDR3 is 16 residues. In germline, CDR1 is MNHEY, CDR2 SVGAGI. DNA for the CDR3: TGTGCCAGCAGTTATTCCGGACAGGATTGTAATTCACCCCTCCACTTT. Protein sequence: CASSYSGQDCNSPLHF.

The gene calls are TRBV5-4 and TRBJ2-3; D remains ambiguous. CDR3 length: 17 amino acids. CDR1 and CDR2 (germline): SGHNT, YYREEE (reference sequence). V lost 4 bases and J 4 bases, leaving 22 bases between the germline ends. CDR3 amino acids: CASSPELAGVAPDTQYF. The CDR3 region has the DNA TGTGCCAGCAGCCCGGAGTTGGCTGGAGTAGCCCCAGATACGCAGTATTTT.

The chain employs TRBV28 and TRBJ2-3, with 15 bases fitting TRBD2. Germline V CDR1 and CDR2: MDHEN, SYDVKM. With 6 bases clipped from V and 2 bases from J, the junction kept 12 bases outside the gene matches. The CDR3 sequence is 19 residues long. As DNA, the CDR3 is TGTGCCAGCAGAGCCCCGGGACTAGCGGGGGGCGGGGCCACAGATACGCAGTATTTT. It codes for CASRAPGLAGGGATDTQYF.

The chain joins TRBV6-1 to TRBJ2-7, with 7 bases aligning to TRBD2. V dropped 2 bases and J dropped 6; count of bases not matched to a gene: 19. Germline V CDR1 and CDR2: MNHNS, SASEGT. The CDR3 is 18 residues long. CDR3 in amino acids: CASSENSWEGGCLGEQYF. Here the CDR3 DNA reads TGTGCCAGCAGTGAAAATTCGTGGGAGGGAGGGTGTTTGGGCGAGCAGTACTTC.

The chain is built from TRBV7-6 and TRBJ2-2; 10 nucleotides align to TRBD2. After removal of 5 bases from V and 3 bases from J, the junction contained 6 bases not matched to a gene. The CDR3 is made up of 16 amino acids. Looked up from germline, CDR1 is SGHVS and CDR2 is FNYEAQ. The CDR3 DNA reads TGTGCCAGCAGCCAAGTTAGCGGGAGGTACACCGGGGAGCTGTTTTTT. It encodes CASSQVSGRYTGELFF.

V is TRBV4-3 and J is TRBJ1-2; TRBD1 matches 7 bases. V lost 0 bases to trimming and J lost 4 bases; unmatched junction nucleotides: 14. The CDR3 loop spans 18 amino acids. Germline CDR1 and CDR2: LGHNA and YSLEER. Here the CDR3 reads CASSQDKMGQPIVYGYTF. Here the CDR3 DNA reads TGCGCCAGCAGCCAAGATAAGATGGGACAGCCGATCGTCTATGGCTACACCTTC.

The V and J genes are TRBV15 and TRBJ1-4; 11 bases fit TRBD1. Germline V gene sequence: CDR1 LNHNV, CDR2 YYDKDF (reference sequence). The V gene end was trimmed by 4 bases and the J gene end by 15 bases; junction bases not matched to a gene: 4. This CDR3 contains 12 residues. Here the CDR3 reads CATSTGQGALFF. As DNA, the CDR3 is TGTGCCACCAGCACCGGACAGGGGGCATTGTTTTTT.

The J gene is TRBJ1-6, the V gene TRBV5-1; D perhaps matches TRBD1 (6 bases). The CDR3 extends over 16 amino acids. CDR1 and CDR2 from the germline V gene are SGHRS and YFSETQ. V shed 4 bases and J shed 5 bases, with 16 bases lying between them. Here the CDR3 DNA reads TGCGCCAGCAGCAAGGGGGGGGGCAGCAATAATTCACCCCTCCACTTT. It specifies CASSKGGGSNNSPLHF.

The chain links TRBV5-6 to TRBJ1-2; D is unclear. The CDR3 is made up of 15 amino acids. The germline V gene has CDR1 SGHDT and CDR2 YYEEEE. V was trimmed by 5 bases and J by 7 bases, leaving 21 bases between them. The CDR3 sequence is CASRLVSRGLSGYTF. The CDR3 region has the DNA TGTGCCAGCAGGCTGGTGTCACGAGGGCTCAGTGGCTACACCTTC. Supplemented by reference TRBV5-6 and TRBJ1-2, the full variable domain reads DAGVTQSPTHLIKTRGQQVTLRCSPKSGHDTVSWYQQALGQGPQFIFQYYEEEERQRGNFPDRFSGHQFPNYSSELNVNALLLGDSALYLCASRLVSRGLSGYTFGSGTRLTVV.

The V call is TRBV4-1, the J call TRBJ1-5, with D perhaps TRBD1 (6 bases). V gave up 4 bases and J gave up 0 bases, with 16 bases separating them. This CDR3 has 17 residues. The germline V gene encodes CDR1 MGHRA and CDR2 YSYEKL. The CDR3 nucleotides are TGCGCCAGCAGCCCAAACGACGGACAGTATAGCAATCAGCCCCAGCATTTT. It encodes CASSPNDGQYSNQPQHF.

This chain joins TRBV2 and TRBJ2-7; D remains unclear. V lost 4 bases, J lost 4 bases, and 14 bases lay in between. Germline CDR1 SNHLY, CDR2 FYNNEI. CDR3 length equals 14 residues. The CDR3 loop is CASSGGDPRYEQYF. The DNA of the CDR3 is TGTGCCAGCAGTGGTGGAGACCCTCGTTACGAGCAGTACTTC.

This clone was seen a single time. The chain has TRBV5-4 and TRBJ1-4; D remains ambiguous. CDR3 size: 13 residues. V shed 4 bases and J shed 1 base, with 5 bases lying between them. CDR1 SGHNT and CDR2 YYREEE come from the germline V gene (reference sequence). DNA of the CDR3: TGTGCCAGCAGCGCCAGAACTAATGAAAAACTGTTTTTT. Amino acid sequence: CASSARTNEKLFF.

The rearrangement joins TRBV5-4 to TRBJ1-2; 8 bases match TRBD1. The CDR3 length is 19 residues. Germline trimming cut 0 bases from V and 4 bases from J; bases unmatched to any gene: 17. Germline V lookup: CDR1 SGHNT, CDR2 YYREEE (reference sequence). The CDR3 here is CASSLGGQSGRGPPYGYTF. CDR3 nucleotides: TGTGCCAGCAGCTTGGGGGGACAGTCGGGCAGGGGGCCCCCCTATGGCTACACCTTC.

The V and J genes are TRBV4-3 and TRBJ1-2, with 8 bases that match TRBD1. The CDR3 is 14 amino acids. The V and J ends lost 3 bases and 4 bases, in that order; junction bases with no gene match: 4. The germline V gene encodes CDR1 LGHNA and CDR2 YSLEER. DNA of the CDR3: TGCGCCAGCAGCCAGACAGGGGCAACCTATGGCTACACCTTC. Its protein is CASSQTGATYGYTF.

The rearrangement joins TRBV25-1 to TRBJ2-1; tentatively, D is TRBD2 (5 bases). CDR3 length: 13 amino acids. The germline CDR1 and CDR2 sequences are MGHDK and SYGVNS. The germline V and J ends were trimmed by 7 bases and 6 bases, with 13 bases remaining between them. DNA of the CDR3: TGTGCCAGCATAGGGCGGAGGCCCAATGAGCAGTTCTTC. It encodes CASIGRRPNEQFF.

The rearrangement uses TRBV6-6 and TRBJ2-7; D might be TRBD1 (5 bases). V lost 5 bases, J lost 0 bases, and 11 bases lay in between. Germline assignment: CDR1 MNHNY and CDR2 SVGAGI (reference sequence). This CDR3 has 14 residues. The DNA for the CDR3 is TGTGCCAGCAGTCTAGGTACAGGCTCCTACGAGCAGTACTTC. It is translated as CASSLGTGSYEQYF.

This clone appeared once. The chain combines TRBV19 with TRBJ2-3, with D perhaps matching TRBD1 (6 bases). Deletions cut 3 bases from V and 2 bases from J, with 15 bases between. The CDR3 runs 16 residues. The germline V gene has CDR1 LNHDA and CDR2 SQIVND (reference sequence). CDR3 nucleotide sequence: TGTGCCAGTAGTATCTCGACAGGCCCCTTCACAGATACGCAGTATTTT. Translating it yields CASSISTGPFTDTQYF.

The chain links TRBV28 to TRBJ1-1; the match to TRBD1 covers 11 bases. The CDR3 totals 14 residues. CDR1 and CDR2 from the germline V gene are MDHEN and SYDVKM. V was pared by 4 bases and J by 4 bases, with 2 bases of the junction left unmatched. CDR3 nucleotide sequence: TGTGCCAGCAGTTCCGGGACAGGGGGCACTGAAGCTTTCTTT. Its translation is CASSSGTGGTEAFF. Full variable domain (outside the CDR3, taken from reference TRBV28 and TRBJ1-1): DVKVTQSSRYLVKRTGEKVFLECVQDMDHENMFWYRQDPGLGLRLIYFSYDVKMKEKGDIPEGYSVSREKKERFSLILESASTNQTSMYLCASSSGTGGTEAFFGQGTRLTVV.

The V call is TRBV29-1, the J call TRBJ2-1; 7 bases line up with TRBD1. Germline CDR1 and CDR2: SQVTM and ANQGSEA. This CDR3 contains 13 residues. V dropped 6 bases and J dropped 4; count of bases not matched to a gene: 6. CDR3 nucleotides: TGCAGCGTGGCGGACAGGATTTACAATGAGCAGTTCTTC. This gives the protein CSVADRIYNEQFF.

In DNA form, the CDR3 reads TGTGCCAGCAGCTCCTACGAAAGACCCGGGAGCTCTGGAAACACCATATATTTT. Its protein is CASSSYERPGSSGNTIYF. This rearrangement joins TRBV7-2 to TRBJ1-3; no clear D. Looked up from germline, CDR1 is SGHTA and CDR2 is FQGNSA. The CDR3 is made up of 18 amino acids. Trimming cost V 4 bases and J 0 bases, with 19 bases left between them.

This clone was detected once. The chain links TRBV19 to TRBJ2-7, with D possibly matching TRBD1 (5 bases). Germline V CDR1 and CDR2: LNHDA, SQIVND (reference sequence). Trimming took off 3 bases at V and 4 bases at J, with 10 bases between the two ends. CDR3 length: 13 amino acids. The CDR3 DNA reads as TGTGCCAGTAGTATGGGCAGGGAATACGAGCAGTACTTC. This encodes CASSMGREYEQYF.

The chain has TRBV5-1 and TRBJ2-5; a possible D gene is TRBD2 (7 bases). Deletions cut 6 bases from V and 2 bases from J, with 8 bases between. There are 12 residues in the CDR3. Germline V gene lookup returns CDR1 SGHRS and CDR2 YFSETQ. CDR3 DNA sequence: TGCGCCAGCAAGGGGGGGCAAGAGACCCAGTACTTC. Translated, it gives CASKGGQETQYF.

CDR3 nucleotides: TGCGCCAGCAGCGACGACAGCGACGAGCAGTACTTC. As protein: CASSDDSDEQYF. The V call is TRBV5-1, the J call TRBJ2-7, with TRBD1 as a possible D gene (5 bases). V lost 4 bases, J lost 5 bases, and 10 bases lay in between. Germline CDR1 reads SGHRS; CDR2 reads YFSETQ. The CDR3 runs to 12 residues.

V usage is TRBV27 and J usage is TRBJ1-5; D is perhaps TRBD1 (5 bases). The V end lost 1 base, the J end lost 6 bases, and 10 bases lay between the germline ends. CDR1 MNHEY and CDR2 SMNVEV come from the germline V gene (reference sequence). The CDR3 has 14 residues. For the CDR3, the DNA is TGTGCCAGCAGTTTATGGGGGGGTAGTCAGCCCCAGCATTTT. This translates into CASSLWGGSQPQHF.

The genes are TRBV25-1 and TRBJ2-1; 8 bases align to TRBD2. The ends lost 7 bases at V and 1 base at J; junction bases unmatched: 9. Germline CDR1 and CDR2: MGHDK and SYGVNS. This CDR3 spans 16 amino acids. Written as DNA, the CDR3 is TGTGCCAGCATCTCGGGAGGGCAACATTCCTACAATGAGCAGTTCTTC. Amino acids: CASISGGQHSYNEQFF.

The genes are TRBV15 and TRBJ2-1; 11 bases agree with TRBD2. The ends lost 5 bases at V and 4 bases at J; junction bases unmatched: 7. In germline, CDR1 is LNHNV, CDR2 YYDKDF (reference sequence). CDR3 size: 16 residues. CDR3 bases: TGTGCCACCAGCGATAAGACTAGCGGGGAATACAATGAGCAGTTCTTC. It encodes CATSDKTSGEYNEQFF.

This clone has just one count. The gene calls are TRBV18 and TRBJ2-5, with 7 nucleotides matching TRBD1. CDR3 size: 16 residues. Trimming took 3 bases from V and 3 from J; bases not matched to a gene: 10. Germline assignment: CDR1 KGHSH and CDR2 LQKENI. CDR3 in amino acids: CASSPEARGREETQYF. The CDR3 nucleotides read TGTGCCAGCTCACCTGAGGCTAGGGGGCGCGAAGAGACCCAGTACTTC.